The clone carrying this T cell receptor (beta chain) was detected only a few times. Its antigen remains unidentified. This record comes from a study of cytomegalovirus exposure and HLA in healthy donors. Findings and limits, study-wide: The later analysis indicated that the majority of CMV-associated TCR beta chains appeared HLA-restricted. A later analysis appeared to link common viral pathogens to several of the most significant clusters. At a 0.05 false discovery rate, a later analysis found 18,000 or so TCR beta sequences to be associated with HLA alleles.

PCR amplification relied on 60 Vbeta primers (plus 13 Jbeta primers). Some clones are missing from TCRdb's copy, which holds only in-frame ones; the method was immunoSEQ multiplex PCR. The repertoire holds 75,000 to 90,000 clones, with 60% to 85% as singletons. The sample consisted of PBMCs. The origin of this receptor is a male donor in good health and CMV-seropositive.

CDR3 region: CASSHRQGQSGYTF. CDR3 coding DNA: TGTGCCAGCAGCCACAGACAGGGTCAAAGTGGCTACACCTTC. This rearrangement joins TRBV4-2 to TRBJ1-2; TRBD1 aligns across 7 bases. The CDR3 is made up of 14 amino acids. Germline-derived CDR1 and CDR2 are LGHNA and YNFKEQ. V shed 3 bases, J shed 7 bases, and the junction held 8 bases outside the gene matches.